These 7 T cell receptor beta chains were all obtained from the same sample, sequenced in a study of T cell therapy after organ transplantation. This table comes from immunoSEQ multiplex PCR, and its TCRdb copy is limited to in-frame clones, with some not included. The table includes over 45,000 clones, roughly 93% detected once. No antigen has been assigned to these receptors. The starting material was CD8+ T cells from blood, obtained before autologous CMV-specific T cell therapy. These receptor sequences come from a human patient who had received a solid organ transplant and had CMV disease.

This rearrangement joins TRBV4-2 to TRBJ1-1; D call uncertain. Germline assignment: CDR1 LGHNA and CDR2 YNFKEQ. V lost 8 bases, J lost 6 bases, and 10 bases lay in between. The CDR3 covers 11 residues. Written as DNA, the CDR3 is TGTGCCAGCGAAGGGCTGGCTGAAGCTTTCTTT. Its translation is CASEGLAEAFF.

The chain employs TRBV19 and TRBJ2-1; either TRBD1 or TRBD2 may supply D (5 bases each). The CDR3 length is 10 residues. V was clipped by 9 bases and J by 8 bases, with 8 bases between them. CDR1 and CDR2 from the germline V gene are LNHDA and SQIVND (reference sequence). The CDR3 DNA reads TGTGCCAGCGGGACCGATGAGCAGTTCTTC. The encoded protein is CASGTDEQFF.

The rearrangement links TRBV27 to TRBJ2-3; tentatively, D is TRBD1 or TRBD2 (6 bases each). This CDR3 region has 16 residues. Trimming took 0 bases from V and 4 from J, leaving 14 bases between them. Looked up from germline, CDR1 is MNHEY and CDR2 is SMNVEV (reference sequence). CDR3 amino acids: CASSLSGGYMPDTQYF. The CDR3 DNA is TGTGCCAGCAGTTTATCGGGGGGCTACATGCCAGATACGCAGTATTTT.

The chain employs TRBV5-1 and TRBJ1-2, with TRBD1 identical over 8 bases. The CDR3 sequence is 15 residues long. From germline, CDR1 is SGHRS and CDR2 YFSETQ. Trimming removed 0 bases from V and 7 bases from J; junction bases left unmatched: 8. The DNA of the CDR3 is TGCGCCAGCAGCTTGGCCCAGGGGGCTATTGTTGGCTACACCTTC. Its translation is CASSLAQGAIVGYTF.

There are a few counts of this clone. V is TRBV2 and J is TRBJ1-1; no firm D call. V lost 4 bases to trimming and J lost 0 bases, with 12 bases between them. This CDR3 spans 15 amino acids. Germline CDR1 is SNHLY and CDR2 is FYNNEI. The CDR3 sequence: CASSGTTQVNTEAFF. The CDR3, as DNA: TGTGCCAGCAGTGGAACTACTCAGGTGAACACTGAAGCTTTCTTT.

The J gene is TRBJ2-7, the V gene TRBV5-4; D is undetermined. Trimming shortened V by 2 bases and J by 3 bases, and 12 bases separated the two germline ends. The CDR3 is 14 residues long. Per the germline V gene, CDR1 is SGHNT and CDR2 is YYREEE (reference sequence). This CDR3 is CASSFMGNFYEQYF. In DNA form, the CDR3 reads TGTGCCAGCAGCTTTATGGGAAATTTCTACGAGCAGTACTTC.

CDR3 nucleotides: TGTGCCAGCAGAAGGGCCGGTGGCGGGAACTACGAGCAGTACTTC. Its protein is CASRRAGGGNYEQYF. The J gene is TRBJ2-7, the V gene TRBV2; D is possibly TRBD2 (6 bases). The CDR3 spans 15 residues. The ends were cut back, 6 bases at V and 3 bases at J, with 18 bases in the middle. The germline gives CDR1 SNHLY, CDR2 FYNNEI. The full variable domain, completed using reference TRBV2 and TRBJ2-7, is EPEVTQTPSHQVTQMGQEVILRCVPISNHLYFYWYRQILGQKVEFLVSFYNNEISEKSEIFDDQFSVERPDGSNFTLKIRSTKLEDSAMYFCASRRAGGGNYEQYFGPGTRLTVT.